This is a list of T cell receptor beta chains from one sample in a study of T-cell reconstitution after alpha-beta-depleted transplantation in children. In TCRdb, the PCR reads were re-called with MiXCR into one record per CDR3 protein. The sample consists of fewer than 150,000 distinct CDR3 sequences, about 9.5% of them appearing once. The material was PBMCs, mostly from graft donor cells, obtained 180 days after TCRalphabeta/CD19-depleted stem cell transplant. These TCRs come from a girl less than two years old who had a stem cell transplant for combined immunodeficiency, so the T cells may come from the graft donor. CDR3s include the opening cysteine and the closing phenylalanine or tryptophan. Each record gives: clone size, CDR3 length, J gene, V gene, D gene, CDR3 protein, CDR3 DNA. A D gene is named only where the DNA matches it firmly. Part of the rows lack a size; the others show once, few, many or a class for expanded clones.

clone size: few; CDR3 length: 14; J gene: TRBJ2-6; V gene: TRBV19; D gene: NA; CDR3 protein: CASTPESGANVLTF; CDR3 DNA: TGTGCCAGTACACCGGAGTCTGGGGCCAACGTCCTGACTTTC
clone size: NA; CDR3 length: 14; J gene: TRBJ2-7; V gene: TRBV6-5; D gene: NA; CDR3 protein: CASSYAGNSYEQYF; CDR3 DNA: TGTGCCAGCAGTTACGCGGGTAACTCCTACGAGCAGTACTTC
clone size: many; CDR3 length: 12; J gene: TRBJ2-3; V gene: TRBV7-2; D gene: NA; CDR3 protein: CASSLVGDTQYF; CDR3 DNA: TGTGCCAGCAGCCTCGTGGGAGATACGCAGTATTTT
clone size: NA; CDR3 length: 14; J gene: TRBJ2-7; V gene: TRBV5-1; D gene: NA; CDR3 protein: CASTLGAEAYEQYF; CDR3 DNA: TGCGCCAGCACCCTGGGGGCAGAAGCCTACGAGCAGTACTTC
clone size: few; CDR3 length: 15; J gene: TRBJ1-6; V gene: TRBV10-3; D gene: NA; CDR3 protein: CAISEEVVRNSPLHF; CDR3 DNA: TGTGCCATCAGTGAGGAGGTTGTGAGGAATTCACCCCTCCACTTT
clone size: NA; CDR3 length: 13; J gene: TRBJ2-1; V gene: TRBV7-9; D gene: NA; CDR3 protein: CASTNPNSYEQFF; CDR3 DNA: TGTGCCAGCACCAACCCGAATAGTTATGAGCAGTTCTTC
clone size: few; CDR3 length: 15; J gene: TRBJ2-5; V gene: TRBV5-1; D gene: TRBD1; CDR3 protein: CASSFRDRAQETQYF; CDR3 DNA: TGCGCCAGCAGCTTCCGGGACAGAGCTCAAGAGACCCAGTACTTC
clone size: few; CDR3 length: 16; J gene: TRBJ2-5; V gene: TRBV11-2; D gene: NA; CDR3 protein: CASTPGMEEVGETQYF; CDR3 DNA: TGTGCCAGCACCCCAGGGATGGAGGAGGTAGGAGAGACCCAGTACTTC
clone size: NA; CDR3 length: 12; J gene: TRBJ2-1; V gene: TRBV5-4; D gene: NA; CDR3 protein: CASSLILSEQFF; CDR3 DNA: TGTGCCAGCAGCTTGATTCTGTCTGAGCAGTTCTTC
clone size: NA; CDR3 length: 14; J gene: TRBJ2-7; V gene: TRBV20-1; D gene: TRBD2; CDR3 protein: CSARDRGGIYEQYF; CDR3 DNA: TGCAGTGCTAGAGATCGCGGGGGGATATACGAGCAGTACTTC
clone size: NA; CDR3 length: 16; J gene: TRBJ2-6; V gene: TRBV20-1; D gene: TRBD2; CDR3 protein: CSARKLAGLGANVLTF; CDR3 DNA: TGCAGTGCTAGAAAACTAGCGGGGCTCGGGGCCAACGTCCTGACTTTC
clone size: few; CDR3 length: 14; J gene: TRBJ2-5; V gene: TRBV12-3/TRBV12-4; D gene: TRBD1; CDR3 protein: CASGGQGGRETQYF; CDR3 DNA: TGTGCCAGCGGGGGACAGGGGGGAAGAGAGACCCAGTACTTC
clone size: many; CDR3 length: 15; J gene: TRBJ2-4; V gene: TRBV28; D gene: TRBD1; CDR3 protein: CASSFNRGLGNIQYF; CDR3 DNA: TGTGCCAGCAGTTTTAACAGGGGGCTCGGAAACATTCAGTACTTC
clone size: few; CDR3 length: 16; J gene: TRBJ2-3; V gene: TRBV5-1; D gene: TRBD1; CDR3 protein: CASSLETGFPQTTQYF; CDR3 DNA: TGCGCCAGCAGCTTGGAGACAGGGTTCCCTCAGACTACGCAGTATTTT
clone size: few; CDR3 length: 11; J gene: TRBJ2-5; V gene: TRBV10-3; D gene: NA; CDR3 protein: CAISERETQYF; CDR3 DNA: TGTGCCATCAGTGAGCGGGAGACCCAGTACTTC
clone size: NA; CDR3 length: 13; J gene: TRBJ2-7; V gene: TRBV12-3/TRBV12-4; D gene: NA; CDR3 protein: CASSLVLTLEQYF; CDR3 DNA: TGTGCCAGCAGTTTAGTTCTCACTTTGGAGCAGTACTTC
clone size: few; CDR3 length: 14; J gene: TRBJ2-5; V gene: TRBV5-5; D gene: NA; CDR3 protein: CASSLIPRVETQYF; CDR3 DNA: TGTGCCAGCAGCTTGATACCGAGGGTAGAGACCCAGTACTTC
clone size: few; CDR3 length: 14; J gene: TRBJ2-7; V gene: TRBV5-1; D gene: NA; CDR3 protein: CASSLVRATWEQYF; CDR3 DNA: TGCGCCAGCAGCTTGGTGCGTGCCACGTGGGAGCAGTACTTC
clone size: few; CDR3 length: 13; J gene: TRBJ2-4; V gene: TRBV19; D gene: TRBD1; CDR3 protein: CASSLRDRGVQYF; CDR3 DNA: TGTGCCAGTAGTCTCCGGGACAGGGGCGTTCAGTACTTC
clone size: few; CDR3 length: 16; J gene: TRBJ2-5; V gene: TRBV5-1; D gene: NA; CDR3 protein: CASSARPPPTQETQYF; CDR3 DNA: TGCGCCAGCAGCGCCCGCCCGCCCCCCACCCAAGAGACCCAGTACTTC
clone size: NA; CDR3 length: 15; J gene: TRBJ1-2; V gene: TRBV15; D gene: TRBD1; CDR3 protein: CATSRGGYETGKYTF; CDR3 DNA: TGTGCCACCAGCCGAGGGGGGTACGAGACAGGGAAATACACCTTC
clone size: few; CDR3 length: 18; J gene: TRBJ1-4; V gene: TRBV6-2/TRBV6-3; D gene: NA; CDR3 protein: CASSYRSGKAGVNEKLFF; CDR3 DNA: TGTGCCAGCAGTTACCGCTCGGGGAAGGCCGGGGTTAATGAAAAACTGTTTTTT